The sequence of this T cell receptor beta chain was determined in a study of T cells after posttransplantation cyclophosphamide. A marrow graft followed busulfan-fludarabine conditioning, with cyclophosphamide on days +3 and +4. The CDR3 is made up of 16 amino acids. V was pared by 1 base and J by 2 bases, with 2 bases of the junction left unmatched. Germline V CDR1 and CDR2: SGHVS, FNYEAQ. Some clones are missing from TCRdb's copy, which holds only in-frame ones; the method was immunoSEQ multiplex PCR. Of some 6,700 clones in the sample, over 85% were seen once. This sequence joins TRBV7-6 and TRBJ2-3, with 11 bases identical to TRBD1. Sequences were derived from CD8+ T cells sorted from blood, sampled after allogeneic stem cell transplant with posttransplant cyclophosphamide. The TCR was taken from a male patient in his sixties or seventies who received an allogeneic stem cell transplant from a related donor and was CMV-positive. Some T cells may originate from the graft donor. For the CDR3, the DNA is TGTGCCAGCAGCTTAGGGGACAGGGGGGACACAGATACGCAGTATTTT. This encodes CASSLGDRGDTDTQYF.